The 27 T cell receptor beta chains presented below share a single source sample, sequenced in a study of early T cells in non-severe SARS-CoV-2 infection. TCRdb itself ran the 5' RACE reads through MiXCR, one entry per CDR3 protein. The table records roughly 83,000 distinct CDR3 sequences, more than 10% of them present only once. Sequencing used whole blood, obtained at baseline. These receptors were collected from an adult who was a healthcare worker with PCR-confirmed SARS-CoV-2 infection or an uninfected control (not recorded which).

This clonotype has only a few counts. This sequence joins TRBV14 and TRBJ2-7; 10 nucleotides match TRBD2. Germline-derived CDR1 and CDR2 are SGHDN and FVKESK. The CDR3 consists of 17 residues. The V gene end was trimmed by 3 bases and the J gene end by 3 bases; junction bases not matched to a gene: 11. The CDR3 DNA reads TGTGCCAGCAGCCACAACGTCCGGGCTAGCGGGAGCTACGAGCAGTACTTC. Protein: CASSHNVRASGSYEQYF.

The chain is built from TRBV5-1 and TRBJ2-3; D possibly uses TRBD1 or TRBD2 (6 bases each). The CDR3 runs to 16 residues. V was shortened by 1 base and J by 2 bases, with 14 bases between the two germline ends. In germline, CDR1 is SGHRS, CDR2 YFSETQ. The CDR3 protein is CASSLPGVADTDTQYF. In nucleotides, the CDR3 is TGCGCCAGCAGCTTGCCAGGGGTAGCGGACACAGATACGCAGTATTTT.

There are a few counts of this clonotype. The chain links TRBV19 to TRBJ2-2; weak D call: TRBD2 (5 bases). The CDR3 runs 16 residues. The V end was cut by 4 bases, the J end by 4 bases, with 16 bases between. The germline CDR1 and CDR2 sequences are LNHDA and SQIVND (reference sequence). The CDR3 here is CASSTLRGSGTGELFF. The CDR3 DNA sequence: TGTGCCAGTAGTACCCTGCGAGGGAGCGGCACCGGGGAGCTGTTTTTT.

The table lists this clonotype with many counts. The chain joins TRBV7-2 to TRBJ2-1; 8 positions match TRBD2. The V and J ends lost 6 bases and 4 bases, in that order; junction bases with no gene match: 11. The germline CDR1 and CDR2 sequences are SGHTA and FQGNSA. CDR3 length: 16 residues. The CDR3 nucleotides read TGTGCCAGCAGTCTCATTGGTACTAGCGGATACAATGAGCAGTTCTTC. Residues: CASSLIGTSGYNEQFF. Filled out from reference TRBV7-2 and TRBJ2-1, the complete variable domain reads GAGVSQSPSNKVTEKGKDVELRCDPISGHTALYWYRQSLGQGLEFLIYFQGNSAPDKSGLPSDRFSAERTGGSVSTLTIQRTQQEDSAVYLCASSLIGTSGYNEQFFGPGTRLTVL.

In DNA form, the CDR3 reads TGTGCCAGCACCCAAGGGGGCTTCGACGGCTACACCTTC. It specifies CASTQGGFDGYTF. The chain joins TRBV6-5 to TRBJ1-2, with 7 nucleotides matching TRBD1. V lost 7 bases, J lost 8 bases, and 10 bases stayed unmatched. The V gene's germline CDR1 is MNHEY and CDR2 SVGAGI. The CDR3 totals 13 residues.

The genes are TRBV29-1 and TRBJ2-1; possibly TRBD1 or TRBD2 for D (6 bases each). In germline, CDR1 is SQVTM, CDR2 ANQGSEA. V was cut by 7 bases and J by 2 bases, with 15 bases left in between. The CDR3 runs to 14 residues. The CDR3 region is CSAPPGGAYNEQFF. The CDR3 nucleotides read TGCAGCGCCCCTCCCGGGGGCGCCTACAATGAGCAGTTCTTC.

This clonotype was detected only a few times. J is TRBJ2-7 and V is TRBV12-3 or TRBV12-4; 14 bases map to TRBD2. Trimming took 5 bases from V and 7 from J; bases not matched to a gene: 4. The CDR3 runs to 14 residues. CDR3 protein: CASSPGLAGEEQYF. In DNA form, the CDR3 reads TGTGCCAGCAGTCCGGGACTAGCGGGAGAGGAGCAGTACTTC.

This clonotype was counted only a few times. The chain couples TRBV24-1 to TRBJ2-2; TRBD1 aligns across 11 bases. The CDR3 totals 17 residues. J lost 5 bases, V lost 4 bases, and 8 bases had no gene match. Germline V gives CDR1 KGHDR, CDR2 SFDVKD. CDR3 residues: CATSESGQGAHTGELFF. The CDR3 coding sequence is TGTGCCACCAGTGAGTCTGGACAGGGGGCGCATACCGGGGAGCTGTTTTTT.

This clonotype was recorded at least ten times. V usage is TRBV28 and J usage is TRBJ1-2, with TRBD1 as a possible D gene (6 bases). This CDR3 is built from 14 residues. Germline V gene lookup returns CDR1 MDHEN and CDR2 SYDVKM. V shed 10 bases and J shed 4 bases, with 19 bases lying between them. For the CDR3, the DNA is TGTGCCACCAAAATGACCGGGACACCCTATGGCTACACCTTC. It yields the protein CATKMTGTPYGYTF.

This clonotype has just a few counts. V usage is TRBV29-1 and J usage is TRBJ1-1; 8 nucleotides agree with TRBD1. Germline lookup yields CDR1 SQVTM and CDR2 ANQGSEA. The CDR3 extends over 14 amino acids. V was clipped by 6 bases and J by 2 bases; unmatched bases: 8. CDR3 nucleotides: TGCAGCGTCGCATTTGCAGGGGGCAACACTGAAGCTTTCTTT. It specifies CSVAFAGGNTEAFF.

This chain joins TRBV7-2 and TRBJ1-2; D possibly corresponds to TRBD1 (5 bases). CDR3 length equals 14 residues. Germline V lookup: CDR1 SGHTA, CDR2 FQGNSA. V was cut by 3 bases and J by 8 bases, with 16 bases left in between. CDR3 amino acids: CASSLPGRLGGYTF. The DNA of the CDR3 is TGTGCCAGCAGCTTGCCAGGGCGGCTCGGCGGCTACACCTTC. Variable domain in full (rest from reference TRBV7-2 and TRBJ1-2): GAGVSQSPSNKVTEKGKDVELRCDPISGHTALYWYRQSLGQGLEFLIYFQGNSAPDKSGLPSDRFSAERTGGSVSTLTIQRTQQEDSAVYLCASSLPGRLGGYTFGSGTRLTVV.

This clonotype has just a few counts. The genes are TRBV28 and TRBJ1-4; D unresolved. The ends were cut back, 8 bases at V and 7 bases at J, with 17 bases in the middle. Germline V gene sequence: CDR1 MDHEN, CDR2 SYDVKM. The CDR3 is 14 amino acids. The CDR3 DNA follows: TGTGCCAGCGGCCAAAATACCGAGGCTGAAAAACTGTTTTTT. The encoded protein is CASGQNTEAEKLFF. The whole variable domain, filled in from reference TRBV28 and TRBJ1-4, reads DVKVTQSSRYLVKRTGEKVFLECVQDMDHENMFWYRQDPGLGLRLIYFSYDVKMKEKGDIPEGYSVSREKKERFSLILESASTNQTSMYLCASGQNTEAEKLFFGSGTQLSVL.

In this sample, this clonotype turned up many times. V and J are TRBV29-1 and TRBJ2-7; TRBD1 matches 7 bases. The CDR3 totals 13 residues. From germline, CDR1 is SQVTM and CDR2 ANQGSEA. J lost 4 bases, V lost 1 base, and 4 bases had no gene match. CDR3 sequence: CSVEGDRAYEQYF. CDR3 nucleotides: TGCAGCGTTGAAGGGGACAGAGCATACGAGCAGTACTTC.

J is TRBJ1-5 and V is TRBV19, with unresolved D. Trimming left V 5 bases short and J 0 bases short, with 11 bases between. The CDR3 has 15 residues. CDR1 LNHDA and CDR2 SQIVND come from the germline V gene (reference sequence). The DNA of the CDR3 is TGTGCCAGTAGTCCCGGCGGCACTAGCAATCAGCCCCAGCATTTT. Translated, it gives CASSPGGTSNQPQHF.

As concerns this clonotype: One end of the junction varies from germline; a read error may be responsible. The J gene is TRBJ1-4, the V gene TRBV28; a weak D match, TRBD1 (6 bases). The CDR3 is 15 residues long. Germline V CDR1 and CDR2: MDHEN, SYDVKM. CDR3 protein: CAGSRRTATNEKLFF. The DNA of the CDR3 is TGTGCCGGCAGCCGAAGGACAGCAACTAATGAAAAACTGTTTTTT.

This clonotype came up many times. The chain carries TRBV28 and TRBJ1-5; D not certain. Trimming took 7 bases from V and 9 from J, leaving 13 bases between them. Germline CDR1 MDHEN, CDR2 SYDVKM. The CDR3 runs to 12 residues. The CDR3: CASKVEARPQHF. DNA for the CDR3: TGTGCCAGCAAGGTCGAGGCCCGGCCCCAGCATTTT.

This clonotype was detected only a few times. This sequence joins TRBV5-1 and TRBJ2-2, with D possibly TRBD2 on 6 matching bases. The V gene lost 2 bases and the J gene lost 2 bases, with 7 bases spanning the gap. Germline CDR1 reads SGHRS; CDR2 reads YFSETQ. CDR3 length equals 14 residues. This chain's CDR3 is CASSLGLNTGELFF. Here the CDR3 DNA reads TGCGCCAGCAGCTTAGGACTAAACACCGGGGAGCTGTTTTTT.

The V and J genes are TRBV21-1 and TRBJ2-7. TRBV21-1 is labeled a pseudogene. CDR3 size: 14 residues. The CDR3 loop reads CASSKAKGSYEQYF. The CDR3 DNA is TGTGCCAGCAGCAAAGCGAAAGGCTCCTACGAGCAGTACTTC.

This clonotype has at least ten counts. The DNA of the CDR3 is TGCAGTGCTAGCCCGAGGAACAATGAGCAGTTCTTC. Translating it yields CSASPRNNEQFF. The chain uses TRBV20-1 and TRBJ2-1; no clear D gene. The CDR3 is made up of 12 amino acids. Germline loops: CDR1 DFQATT, CDR2 SNEGSKA (reference sequence). The ends were cut back, 3 bases at V and 5 bases at J, with 8 bases in the middle.

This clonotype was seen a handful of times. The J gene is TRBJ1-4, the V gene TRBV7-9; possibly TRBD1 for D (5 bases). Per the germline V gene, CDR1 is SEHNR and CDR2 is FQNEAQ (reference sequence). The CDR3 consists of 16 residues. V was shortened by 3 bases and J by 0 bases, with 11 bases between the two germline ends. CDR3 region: CASSLGVDATNEKLFF. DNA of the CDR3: TGTGCCAGCAGCTTGGGGGTTGACGCAACTAATGAAAAACTGTTTTTT.

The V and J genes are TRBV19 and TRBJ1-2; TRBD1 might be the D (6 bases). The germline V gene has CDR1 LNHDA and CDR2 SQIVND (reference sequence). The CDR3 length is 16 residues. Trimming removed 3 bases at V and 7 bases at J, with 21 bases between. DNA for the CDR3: TGTGCCAGTAGTATTCGCCAGGGACAATCTCATAGTGGCTACACCTTC. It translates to CASSIRQGQSHSGYTF.

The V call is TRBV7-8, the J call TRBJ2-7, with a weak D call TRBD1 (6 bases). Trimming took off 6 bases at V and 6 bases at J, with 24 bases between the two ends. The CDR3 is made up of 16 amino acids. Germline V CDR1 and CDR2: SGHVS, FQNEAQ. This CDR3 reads CASRAHMTGLPREQYF. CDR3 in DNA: TGTGCCAGCAGAGCGCACATGACAGGACTTCCCCGCGAGCAGTACTTC.

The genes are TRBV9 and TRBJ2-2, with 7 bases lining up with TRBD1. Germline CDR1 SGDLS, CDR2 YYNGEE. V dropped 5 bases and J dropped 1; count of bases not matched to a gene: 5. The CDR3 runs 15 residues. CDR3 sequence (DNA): TGTGCCAGCAGGAGGGGACAGATGAACACCGGGGAGCTGTTTTTT. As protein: CASRRGQMNTGELFF.

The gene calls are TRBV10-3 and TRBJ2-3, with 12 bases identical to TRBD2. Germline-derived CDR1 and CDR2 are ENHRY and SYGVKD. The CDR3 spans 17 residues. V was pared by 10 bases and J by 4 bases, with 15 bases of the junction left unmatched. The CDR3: CATSGARTSGKSDTQYF. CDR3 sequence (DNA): TGTGCCACCTCCGGGGCTAGGACTAGCGGGAAGTCAGATACGCAGTATTTT.

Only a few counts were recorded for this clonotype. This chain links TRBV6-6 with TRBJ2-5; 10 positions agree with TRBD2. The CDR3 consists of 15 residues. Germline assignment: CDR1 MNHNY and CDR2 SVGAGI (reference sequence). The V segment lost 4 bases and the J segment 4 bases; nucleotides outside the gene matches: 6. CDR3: CASSLGLAVGETQYF. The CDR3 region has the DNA TGTGCCAGCAGTTTAGGACTAGCGGTAGGAGAGACCCAGTACTTC.

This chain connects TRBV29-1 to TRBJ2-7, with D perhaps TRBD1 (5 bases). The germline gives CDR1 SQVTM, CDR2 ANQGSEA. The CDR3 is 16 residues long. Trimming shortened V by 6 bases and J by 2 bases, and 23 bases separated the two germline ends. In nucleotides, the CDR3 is TGCAGCGTCTTACTCCCCACCCGGACACGGGCCTACGAGCAGTACTTC. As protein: CSVLLPTRTRAYEQYF.

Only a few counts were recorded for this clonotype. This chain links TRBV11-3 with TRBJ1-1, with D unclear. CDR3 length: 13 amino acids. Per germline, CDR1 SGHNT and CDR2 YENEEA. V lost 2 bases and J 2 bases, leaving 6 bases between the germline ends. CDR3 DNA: TGTGCCAGCAGCTTAACGACAAACACTGAAGCTTTCTTT. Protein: CASSLTTNTEAFF.